The 24 T cell receptor beta chains given below trace back to one sample, sequenced in a study of identical twins. Each CDR3 protein gets one entry after TCRdb re-called the 5' RACE reads with MiXCR. The sample contains around 290,000 distinct CDR3 sequences, 7.5% to 9.5% of which appear only once. The sample also formed part of further work on yellow fever vaccine responses in identical twins.

Sequencing input: CD8+ T cells sorted from blood. These receptors originate from a woman in her late teens or twenties in good health.

This clonotype came up a few times. This rearrangement joins TRBV10-3 to TRBJ2-7; TRBD2 aligns across 8 bases. Germline CDR1 is ENHRY and CDR2 is SYGVKD. Trimming removed 6 bases from V and 2 bases from J; junction bases left unmatched: 9. This CDR3 spans 15 amino acids. CDR3 DNA sequence: TGTGCCATCAGAGGTACTAGCGGATTCACCTACGAGCAGTACTTC. Amino acids: CAIRGTSGFTYEQYF.

This clonotype showed up just a few times. V usage is TRBV5-1 and J usage is TRBJ2-3; no clear D. CDR3 length equals 16 residues. Trimming shortened V by 1 base and J by 0 bases, and 12 bases separated the two germline ends. From germline, CDR1 is SGHRS and CDR2 YFSETQ. The CDR3 nucleotides read TGCGCCAGCAGCTTGCCTGAGGTGTGGAGCACAGATACGCAGTATTTT. Protein: CASSLPEVWSTDTQYF.

This clonotype came up many times. V usage is TRBV20-1 and J usage is TRBJ1-2; no clear D. CDR1 DFQATT and CDR2 SNEGSKA come from the germline V gene (reference sequence). The CDR3 is 13 amino acids. V shed 1 base and J shed 6 bases, with 12 bases lying between them. The DNA for the CDR3 is TGCAGTGCTAGAGTGGCCGAATATGATGGCTACACCTTC. Its protein is CSARVAEYDGYTF.

This clonotype has ten or more counts. V gene TRBV7-8 combines with J gene TRBJ2-1, with D perhaps matching TRBD1 (5 bases). Trimming left V 4 bases short and J 6 bases short, with 7 bases between. The CDR3 spans 12 residues. The germline V gene has CDR1 SGHVS and CDR2 FQNEAQ. The CDR3 sequence: CASSSQVNEQFF. CDR3 coding DNA: TGTGCCAGCAGCTCACAGGTCAATGAGCAGTTCTTC.

This clonotype was observed at least ten times. This chain joins TRBV28 and TRBJ2-5, with D maybe TRBD1 (5 bases). The CDR3 runs to 13 residues. Looked up from germline, CDR1 is MDHEN and CDR2 is SYDVKM. V lost 5 bases to trimming and J lost 0 bases, with 7 bases between them. CDR3 DNA sequence: TGTGCCAGCAGTATGACAGACCAAGAGACCCAGTACTTC. Protein: CASSMTDQETQYF.

DNA for the CDR3: TGTGCCAACTATCAGCCCCAGCATTTT. Protein sequence: CANYQPQHF. The rearrangement joins TRBV2 to TRBJ1-5; D is unresolved. CDR3 length: 9 residues. Germline V gene sequence: CDR1 SNHLY, CDR2 FYNNEI. V was trimmed by 10 bases and J by 5 bases, leaving 3 bases between them.

At least ten counts were recorded for this clonotype. The chain couples TRBV20-1 to TRBJ2-3; D is undetermined. CDR1 is DFQATT and CDR2 is SNEGSKA in the germline V gene (reference sequence). Trimming took 3 bases from V and 1 from J, leaving 14 bases between them. The CDR3 runs 15 residues. The CDR3 sequence is CSASSPSQGTDTQYF. CDR3 DNA sequence: TGCAGTGCTAGTTCGCCCTCCCAGGGCACAGATACGCAGTATTTT.

This clonotype was seen repeatedly, ten times or more. The CDR3 is CSAWASGVGGELFF. The CDR3 DNA reads TGCAGCGCGTGGGCTAGCGGGGTAGGCGGGGAGCTGTTTTTT. V is TRBV29-1 and J is TRBJ2-2; 9 bases are a match to TRBD2. CDR1 is SQVTM, CDR2 ANQGSEA, per germline. Trimming removed 7 bases from V and 7 bases from J; junction bases left unmatched: 10. The CDR3 is 14 residues long.

The V and J genes are TRBV14 and TRBJ1-2; D is perhaps TRBD1 (5 bases). Germline V gene lookup returns CDR1 SGHDN and CDR2 FVKESK. Between the trimmed V and J ends, which lost 1 base and 1 base, there was a span of 13 bases. The CDR3 is 16 residues long. CDR3 sequence: CASSQGIRGGNYGYTF. The DNA for the CDR3 is TGTGCCAGCAGCCAAGGAATCCGGGGGGGTAACTATGGCTACACCTTC.

This clonotype came up a few times. The chain uses TRBV4-3 and TRBJ2-2; 8 bases align to TRBD2. V lost 0 bases to trimming and J lost 6 bases; unmatched junction nucleotides: 9. Looked up from germline, CDR1 is LGHNA and CDR2 is YSLEER. The CDR3 covers 17 residues. The CDR3 region is CASSQDWSGSIAGELFF. The CDR3, as DNA: TGCGCCAGCAGCCAAGATTGGAGCGGGAGCATAGCCGGGGAGCTGTTTTTT.

This chain links TRBV4-1 with TRBJ2-3; TRBD1 matches at 7 bases. V lost 1 base to trimming and J lost 2 bases; unmatched junction nucleotides: 15. This CDR3 comprises 19 residues. The V gene's germline CDR1 is MGHRA and CDR2 YSYEKL. In DNA form, the CDR3 reads TGCGCCAGCAGCCAAGCCCACGCCTCCGGGACAGTATACACAGATACGCAGTATTTT. It is translated as CASSQAHASGTVYTDTQYF.

The V call is TRBV7-9, the J call TRBJ2-6; D may be TRBD2 (6 bases). CDR1 and CDR2 (germline): SEHNR, FQNEAQ (reference sequence). The CDR3 runs to 17 residues. Trimming removed 1 base at V and 2 bases at J, with 12 bases between. CDR3: CASSLEAGPTGANVLTF. Here the CDR3 DNA reads TGTGCCAGCAGCTTAGAGGCGGGGCCTACTGGGGCCAACGTCCTGACTTTC. Combining the CDR3 with reference TRBV7-9 and TRBJ2-6 gives the whole variable domain DTGVSQNPRHKITKRGQNVTFRCDPISEHNRLYWYRQTLGQGPEFLTYFQNEAQLEKSRLLSDRFSAERPKGSFSTLEIQRTEQGDSAMYLCASSLEAGPTGANVLTFGAGSRLTVL.

V is TRBV6-1 and J is TRBJ2-2; TRBD1 matches at 8 bases. V lost 2 bases, J lost 4 bases, and 3 bases stayed unmatched. Germline lookup yields CDR1 MNHNS and CDR2 SASEGT. The CDR3 length is 15 residues. The DNA for the CDR3 is TGTGCCAGCAGTGAATGGGACAGGAGCACCGGGGAGCTGTTTTTT. Translation gives CASSEWDRSTGELFF.

The CDR3 loop reads CASSLDLAGMNTEAFF. Written as DNA, the CDR3 is TGTGCCAGCAGCTTAGATCTCGCAGGGATGAACACTGAAGCTTTCTTT. The chain is built from TRBV11-2 and TRBJ1-1, with D maybe TRBD1 (5 bases). Trimming cost V 0 bases and J 0 bases, with 11 bases left between them. This CDR3 region has 16 residues. Germline CDR1 is SGHAT and CDR2 is FQNNGV.

This clonotype came up many times. The V gene is TRBV7-9, the J gene TRBJ2-2; D call uncertain. The germline CDR1 and CDR2 sequences are SEHNR and FQNEAQ (reference sequence). V shed 5 bases and J shed 1 base, with 11 bases lying between them. This CDR3 contains 15 residues. CDR3 bases: TGTGCCAGCAGCCCACGATCAGGGAACACCGGGGAGCTGTTTTTT. Encoded protein: CASSPRSGNTGELFF.

The table lists this clonotype with a few counts. The chain is built from TRBV4-3 and TRBJ1-6, with D maybe TRBD1 (6 bases). The germline CDR1 and CDR2 sequences are LGHNA and YSLEER. This CDR3 contains 18 residues. The V end lost 1 base, the J end lost 8 bases, and 21 bases lay between the germline ends. The CDR3 loop is CASSQVLPGAVSDSPLHF. The CDR3 region has the DNA TGCGCCAGCAGCCAAGTTCTCCCGGGGGCAGTTAGTGATTCACCCCTCCACTTT.

This clonotype was found many times. The rearrangement uses TRBV12-3 or TRBV12-4 and TRBJ1-1; the match to TRBD1 covers 10 bases. V trimming: 4 bases; J trimming: 6 bases; junction bases outside the gene matches: 2. The CDR3 length is 13 residues. The CDR3, as DNA: TGTGCCAGCAGTTGGGACAGGGGATCTGAAGCTTTCTTT. The encoded protein is CASSWDRGSEAFF.

This chain links TRBV27 with TRBJ2-1, with 10 bases aligning to TRBD2. J lost 9 bases, V lost 7 bases, and 12 bases had no gene match. CDR1 is MNHEY and CDR2 is SMNVEV in the germline V gene (reference sequence). There are 15 residues in the CDR3. The CDR3, as DNA: TGTGCCAGCATCCGAGCGGGAGGGTTGGATGGTGAGCAGTTCTTC. Amino acid sequence: CASIRAGGLDGEQFF.

This clonotype was counted many times. CDR3 residues: CASSWFGGTYEQYF. CDR3 DNA sequence: TGTGCCAGCAGCTGGTTTGGGGGCACCTACGAGCAGTACTTC. The rearrangement links TRBV7-9 to TRBJ2-7; weak D call: TRBD1 (6 bases). CDR1 SEHNR and CDR2 FQNEAQ come from the germline V gene (reference sequence). The CDR3 runs to 14 residues. With 4 bases removed from V and 2 bases from J, the gap between germline ends came to 12 bases.

This clonotype was detected a few times. The V gene is TRBV3-1, the J gene TRBJ1-2; D may be TRBD1 (5 bases). V was clipped by 1 base and J by 4 bases, with 10 bases between them. The CDR3 is 14 residues long. Germline V lookup: CDR1 LGHDT, CDR2 YNNKEL (reference sequence). CDR3 in DNA: TGTGCCAGCAGCCAAGTGGAGGGACCCTATGGCTACACCTTC. As protein: CASSQVEGPYGYTF.

This clonotype was seen many times. This rearrangement joins TRBV12-3 or TRBV12-4 to TRBJ2-2; no clear D gene. The CDR3 is 14 amino acids. The V end lost 3 bases, the J end lost 6 bases, and 11 bases lay between the germline ends. Written as DNA, the CDR3 is TGTGCCAGCAGTTTCCTTTTTCGTCCCGGGGAGCTGTTTTTT. Translated: CASSFLFRPGELFF.

This clonotype was detected only a few times. The genes are TRBV2 and TRBJ2-7; D may be TRBD2 (6 bases). This CDR3 contains 14 residues. Germline V lookup: CDR1 SNHLY, CDR2 FYNNEI. V lost 4 bases, J lost 2 bases, and 12 bases lay in between. Here the CDR3 reads CASSASGDTYEQYF. Written as DNA, the CDR3 is TGTGCCAGCAGTGCTTCGGGGGATACCTACGAGCAGTACTTC.

This clonotype showed up just a few times. The gene calls are TRBV10-3 and TRBJ1-2; D gene unclear. The V gene lost 4 bases and the J gene lost 5 bases, with 23 bases spanning the gap. The CDR3 covers 17 residues. CDR1 is ENHRY and CDR2 is SYGVKD in the germline V gene. This CDR3 is CAISGRTLTRPLYGYTF. For the CDR3, the DNA is TGTGCCATCAGTGGACGGACCCTCACCCGTCCCTTATATGGCTACACCTTC.

This clonotype was seen repeatedly, ten times or more. This rearrangement joins TRBV6-1 to TRBJ2-7; D is unresolved. Germline assignment: CDR1 MNHNS and CDR2 SASEGT. The CDR3 has 13 residues. V lost 8 bases and J lost 2, with 13 bases in between. The CDR3 region is CASAPGGPYEQYF. The CDR3 DNA is TGTGCCAGCGCACCCGGTGGGCCCTACGAGCAGTACTTC.